This T cell receptor (beta chain) was sequenced during a study of CD8+ T cells in alopecia areata. As the sequencing template, cDNA was produced by extracting RNA and reverse transcribing it. Generated by immunoSEQ multiplex PCR, the TCRdb table keeps only in-frame clones and is missing some. The sample lists roughly 250,000 clones, roughly 63% occurring once. The CDR3 length is 20 residues. V was clipped by 5 bases and J by 8 bases; unmatched bases: 19. In germline, CDR1 is SGHVS, CDR2 FNYEAQ. The treatment denotes: oral pan-JAK inhibitor, 5-10 mg twice daily. This material consisted of CD4+ T cells sorted from blood, taken at week 52, from a patient treated with tofacitinib. This chain connects TRBV7-6 to TRBJ2-3; the match to TRBD2 covers 16 bases. This TCR derives from a human donor with alopecia areata. The CDR3 spells CASSRTPGTSGGAVRGTQYF. Written as DNA, the CDR3 is TGTGCCAGCAGCCGTACCCCCGGGACTAGCGGGGGGGCGGTACGGGGTACGCAGTATTTT. The full variable domain, in which reference TRBV7-6 and TRBJ2-3 provide the parts outside the CDR3, is GAGVSQSPRYKVTKRGQDVALRCDPISGHVSLYWYRQALGQGPEFLTYFNYEAQQDKSGLPNDRFSAERPEGSISTLTIQRTEQRDSAMYRCASSRTPGTSGGAVRGTQYFGPGTRLTVL.